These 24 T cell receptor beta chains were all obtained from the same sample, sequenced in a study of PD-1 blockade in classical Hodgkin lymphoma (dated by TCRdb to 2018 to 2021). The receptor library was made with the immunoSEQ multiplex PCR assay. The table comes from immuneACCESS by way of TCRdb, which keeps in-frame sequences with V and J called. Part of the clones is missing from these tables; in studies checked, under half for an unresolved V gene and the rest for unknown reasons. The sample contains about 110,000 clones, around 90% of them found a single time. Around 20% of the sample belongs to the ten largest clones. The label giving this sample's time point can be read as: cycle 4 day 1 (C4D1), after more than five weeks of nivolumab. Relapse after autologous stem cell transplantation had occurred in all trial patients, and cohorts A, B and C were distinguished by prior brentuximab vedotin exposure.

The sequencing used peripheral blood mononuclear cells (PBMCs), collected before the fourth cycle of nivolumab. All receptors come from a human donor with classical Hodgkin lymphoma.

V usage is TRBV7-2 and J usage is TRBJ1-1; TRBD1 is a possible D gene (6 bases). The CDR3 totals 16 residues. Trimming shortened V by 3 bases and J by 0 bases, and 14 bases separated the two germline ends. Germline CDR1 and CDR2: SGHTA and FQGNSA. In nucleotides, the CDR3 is TGTGCCAGCAGCTTTTTGCAGGGGAACATGAACACTGAAGCTTTCTTT. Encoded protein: CASSFLQGNMNTEAFF.

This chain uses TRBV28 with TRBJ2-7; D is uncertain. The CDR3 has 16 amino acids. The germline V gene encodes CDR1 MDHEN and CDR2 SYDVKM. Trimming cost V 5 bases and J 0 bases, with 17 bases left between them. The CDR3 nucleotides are TGTGCCAGCAGTCCAATGGCAGACTCCCTCTCCTACGAGCAGTACTTC. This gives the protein CASSPMADSLSYEQYF.

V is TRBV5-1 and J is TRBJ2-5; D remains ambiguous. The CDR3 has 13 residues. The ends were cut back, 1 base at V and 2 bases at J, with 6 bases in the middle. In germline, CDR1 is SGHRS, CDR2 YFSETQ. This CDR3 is CASSLNYQETQYF. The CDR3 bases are TGCGCCAGCAGCTTGAACTATCAAGAGACCCAGTACTTC.

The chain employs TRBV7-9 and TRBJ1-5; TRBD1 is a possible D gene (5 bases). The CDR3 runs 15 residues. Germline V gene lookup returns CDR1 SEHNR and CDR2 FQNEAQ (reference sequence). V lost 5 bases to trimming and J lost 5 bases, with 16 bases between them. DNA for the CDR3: TGTGCCAGCAGCCCTGGGGACGGGGTCTATCAGCCCCAGCATTTT. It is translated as CASSPGDGVYQPQHF.

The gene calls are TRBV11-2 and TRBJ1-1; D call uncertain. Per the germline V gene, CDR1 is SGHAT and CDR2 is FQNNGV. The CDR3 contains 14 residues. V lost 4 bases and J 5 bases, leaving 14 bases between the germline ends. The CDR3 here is CASSSRPGVTEAFF. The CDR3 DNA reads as TGTGCCAGCAGCTCCCGGCCCGGGGTTACTGAAGCTTTCTTT.

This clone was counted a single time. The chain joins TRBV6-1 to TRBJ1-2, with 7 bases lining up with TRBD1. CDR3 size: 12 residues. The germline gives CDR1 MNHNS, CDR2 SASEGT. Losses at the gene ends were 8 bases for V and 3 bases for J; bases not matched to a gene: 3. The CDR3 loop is CASQDRDYGYTF. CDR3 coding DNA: TGTGCCAGCCAAGACAGGGACTATGGCTACACCTTC.

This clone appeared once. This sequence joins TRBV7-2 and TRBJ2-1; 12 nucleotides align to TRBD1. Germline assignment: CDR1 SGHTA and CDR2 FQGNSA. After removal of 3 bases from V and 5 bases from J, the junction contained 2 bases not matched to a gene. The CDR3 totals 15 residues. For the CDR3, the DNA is TGTGCCAGCAGCTTGGGACAGGGGGCCCACAATGAGCAGTTCTTC. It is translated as CASSLGQGAHNEQFF.

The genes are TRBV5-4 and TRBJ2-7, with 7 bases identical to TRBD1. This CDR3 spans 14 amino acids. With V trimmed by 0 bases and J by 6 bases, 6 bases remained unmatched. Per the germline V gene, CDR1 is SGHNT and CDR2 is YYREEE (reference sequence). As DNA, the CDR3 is TGTGCCAGCAGCTTGGAGGCAGGGGGTGGCGAGCAGTACTTC. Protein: CASSLEAGGGEQYF.

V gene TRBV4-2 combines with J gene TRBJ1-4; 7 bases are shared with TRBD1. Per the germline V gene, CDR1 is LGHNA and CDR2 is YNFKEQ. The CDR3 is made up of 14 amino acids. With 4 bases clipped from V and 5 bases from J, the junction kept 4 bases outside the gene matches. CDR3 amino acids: CASSPGQKNEKLFF. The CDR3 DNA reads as TGTGCCAGCAGCCCGGGACAGAAGAATGAAAAACTGTTTTTT.

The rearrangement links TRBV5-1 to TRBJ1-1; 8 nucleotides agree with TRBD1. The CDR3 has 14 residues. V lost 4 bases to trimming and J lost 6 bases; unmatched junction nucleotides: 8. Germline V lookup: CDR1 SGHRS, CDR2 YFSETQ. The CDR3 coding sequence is TGCGCCAGCAGCGGGCAGGACAGGGTTTCTGAAGCTTTCTTT. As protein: CASSGQDRVSEAFF.

CDR3 nucleotides: TGTGCCATCAGTGACTCAGACAGGGGTGATGGCTACACCTTC. Amino acids: CAISDSDRGDGYTF. The rearrangement uses TRBV10-3 and TRBJ1-2, with 8 bases fitting TRBD1. Germline CDR1 reads ENHRY; CDR2 reads SYGVKD. J was trimmed by 6 bases and V by 3 bases; bases with no gene match: 6. This CDR3 comprises 14 residues.

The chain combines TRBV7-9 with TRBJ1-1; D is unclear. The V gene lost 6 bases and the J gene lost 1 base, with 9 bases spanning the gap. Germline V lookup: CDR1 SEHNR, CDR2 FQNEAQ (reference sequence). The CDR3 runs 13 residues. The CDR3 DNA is TGTGCCAGCAGTGAGACCTCGAACACTGAAGCTTTCTTT. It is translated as CASSETSNTEAFF.

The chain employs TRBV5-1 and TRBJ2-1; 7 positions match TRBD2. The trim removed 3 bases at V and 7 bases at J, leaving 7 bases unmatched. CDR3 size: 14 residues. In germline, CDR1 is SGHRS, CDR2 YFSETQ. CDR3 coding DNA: TGCGCCAGCAGCTCCCCCTCGCGGGGGAATGAGCAGTTCTTC. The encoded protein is CASSSPSRGNEQFF.

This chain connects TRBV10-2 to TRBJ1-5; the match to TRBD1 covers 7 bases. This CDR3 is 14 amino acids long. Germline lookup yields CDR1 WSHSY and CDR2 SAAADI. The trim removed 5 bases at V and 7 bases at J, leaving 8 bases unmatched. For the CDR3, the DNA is TGCGCCAGCAGTCCAGGGGGGTTGGGGCAGCCCCAGCATTTT. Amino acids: CASSPGGLGQPQHF.

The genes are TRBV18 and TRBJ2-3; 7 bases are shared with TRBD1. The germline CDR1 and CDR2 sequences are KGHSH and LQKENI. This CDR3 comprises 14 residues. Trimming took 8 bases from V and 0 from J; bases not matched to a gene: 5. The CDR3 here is CASGGQASTDTQYF. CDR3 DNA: TGTGCCAGCGGAGGACAGGCCAGCACAGATACGCAGTATTTT.

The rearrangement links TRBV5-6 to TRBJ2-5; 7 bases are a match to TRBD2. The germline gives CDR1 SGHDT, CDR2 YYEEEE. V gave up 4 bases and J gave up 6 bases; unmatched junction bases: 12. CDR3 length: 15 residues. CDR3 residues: CASSQGSGVGKTQYF. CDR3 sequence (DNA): TGTGCCAGCAGCCAAGGGAGCGGGGTAGGGAAGACCCAGTACTTC.

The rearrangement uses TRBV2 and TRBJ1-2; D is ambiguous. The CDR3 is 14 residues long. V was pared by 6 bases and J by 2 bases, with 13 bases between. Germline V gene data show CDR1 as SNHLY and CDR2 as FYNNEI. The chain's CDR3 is CASSQELQNYGYTF. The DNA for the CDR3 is TGTGCCAGCAGCCAAGAGTTACAGAACTATGGCTACACCTTC.

CDR3 sequence: CASSPRDSSYEQYF. The DNA for the CDR3 is TGTGCCAGCTCACCCCGAGACAGCTCCTACGAGCAGTACTTC. The chain couples TRBV18 to TRBJ2-7; maybe TRBD1 (5 bases). Germline CDR1 reads KGHSH; CDR2 reads LQKENI. The CDR3 covers 14 residues. V lost 3 bases and J 0 bases, leaving 9 bases between the germline ends.

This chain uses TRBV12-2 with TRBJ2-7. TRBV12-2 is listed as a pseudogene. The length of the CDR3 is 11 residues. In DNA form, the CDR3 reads TGTGCAAGTCGCCAGAGAGTAGAGCAGTACTTC. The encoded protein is CASRQRVEQYF.

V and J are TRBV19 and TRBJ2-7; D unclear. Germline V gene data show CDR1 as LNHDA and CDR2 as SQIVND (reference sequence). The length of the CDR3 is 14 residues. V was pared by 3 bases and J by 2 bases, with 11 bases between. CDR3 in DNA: TGTGCCAGTAGTATCCTCGTTGGCGCCTACGAGCAGTACTTC. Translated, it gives CASSILVGAYEQYF.

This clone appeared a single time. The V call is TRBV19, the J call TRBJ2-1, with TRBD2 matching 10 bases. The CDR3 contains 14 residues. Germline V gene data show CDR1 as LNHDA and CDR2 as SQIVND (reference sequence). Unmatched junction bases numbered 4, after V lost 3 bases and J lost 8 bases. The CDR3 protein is CASSISGRMDEQFF. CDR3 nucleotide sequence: TGTGCCAGTAGTATTAGCGGGAGGATGGATGAGCAGTTCTTC. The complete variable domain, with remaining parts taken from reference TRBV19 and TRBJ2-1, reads DGGITQSPKYLFRKEGQNVTLSCEQNLNHDAMYWYRQDPGQGLRLIYYSQIVNDFQKGDIAEGYSVSREKKESFPLTVTSAQKNPTAFYLCASSISGRMDEQFFGPGTRLTVL.

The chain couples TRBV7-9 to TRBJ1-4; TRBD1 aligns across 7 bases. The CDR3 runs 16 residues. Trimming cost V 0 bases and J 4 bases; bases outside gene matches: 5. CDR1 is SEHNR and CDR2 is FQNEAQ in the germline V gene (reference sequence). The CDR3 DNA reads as TGTGCCAGCAGCTTAGCTCGAGGGGGCTATAATGAAAAACTGTTTTTT. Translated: CASSLARGGYNEKLFF.

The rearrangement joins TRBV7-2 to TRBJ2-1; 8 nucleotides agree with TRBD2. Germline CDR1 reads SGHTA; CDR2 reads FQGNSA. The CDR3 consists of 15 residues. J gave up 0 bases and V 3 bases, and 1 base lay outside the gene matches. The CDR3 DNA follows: TGTGCCAGCAGCTTTAGCGGGGTCTCCTACAATGAGCAGTTCTTC. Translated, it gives CASSFSGVSYNEQFF.

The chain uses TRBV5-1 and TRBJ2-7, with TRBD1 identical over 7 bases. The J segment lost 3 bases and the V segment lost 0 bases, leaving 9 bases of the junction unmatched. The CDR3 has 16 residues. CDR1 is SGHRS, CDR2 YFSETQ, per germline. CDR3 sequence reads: CASSLGVTGPSYEQYF. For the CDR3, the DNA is TGCGCCAGCAGCTTGGGGGTGACAGGGCCCAGCTACGAGCAGTACTTC.